The clone carrying this T cell receptor (beta chain) was counted many times. What it binds is not known. CDR1 is SGHAT, CDR2 FQDESV, per germline (reference sequence). Trimming removed 3 bases at V and 3 bases at J, with 11 bases between. CDR3 length: 14 residues. Each CDR3 protein gets one entry after TCRdb re-called the 5' RACE reads with MiXCR. The table lists approximately 190,000 distinct CDR3 sequences, approximately 12% of them singletons. The sample originates from a study of CD8 T cells in ankylosing spondylitis. Findings of the study overall: Within ankylosing spondylitis blood, a TCR beta motif made up of eight or nine highly homologous variants appeared to be characteristic.

The sequencing sample was made of blood, either unsorted or a sorted T cell fraction (not recorded which). The TCR comes from a female donor with ankylosing spondylitis or in good health (not recorded which). V and J are TRBV11-1 and TRBJ1-1; D not certain. The CDR3 coding sequence is TGTGCCAGCAGCTTCAGACGCGGGGACACTGAAGCTTTCTTT. Encoded protein: CASSFRRGDTEAFF.